These 15 T cell receptor beta chains were sequenced from one sample in a study of shared clonotypes between healthy human individuals. Produced via immunoSEQ multiplex PCR; TCRdb's table is partial and in-frame only. The sample shows 300,000 to 400,000 clones, less than 85% of them seen only once. Material: memory CD4+ T cells sorted from blood. Subset denoted: CD45RA-negative fraction. The receptors come from a man aged 25-45 years in good health.

The chain recombines TRBV19 with TRBJ2-7; D is possibly TRBD2 (5 bases). V lost 6 bases, J lost 10 bases, and 16 bases lay in between. The CDR3 has 12 residues. Germline V gene lookup returns CDR1 LNHDA and CDR2 SQIVND (reference sequence). Here the CDR3 DNA reads TGTGCCAGTAGAAGACGCTCCGGGATCCAGTACTTC. Translation gives CASRRRSGIQYF.

The chain has TRBV19 and TRBJ1-2, with TRBD1 matching 10 bases. The CDR3 covers 14 residues. The V gene end was trimmed by 4 bases and the J gene end by 8 bases; junction bases not matched to a gene: 7. Germline V gives CDR1 LNHDA, CDR2 SQIVND (reference sequence). The CDR3 DNA reads as TGTGCCAGTAGTAACTCCGGGACAGGGGTCGGCTACACCTTC. Encoded protein: CASSNSGTGVGYTF.

There are a few counts of this clone. The V and J genes are TRBV6-1 and TRBJ2-7, with unresolved D. Germline CDR1 reads MNHNS; CDR2 reads SASEGT. The CDR3 is made up of 14 amino acids. With 6 bases removed from V and 3 bases from J, the gap between germline ends came to 15 bases. In nucleotides, the CDR3 is TGTGCCAGCAGCGTAGGGTTTCTGGACTACGAGCAGTACTTC. Translated: CASSVGFLDYEQYF.

The table lists this clone with many counts. The J gene is TRBJ1-5, the V gene TRBV28; TRBD1 is a possible D gene (6 bases). The germline gives CDR1 MDHEN, CDR2 SYDVKM. The V and J ends lost 3 bases and 6 bases respectively, with 12 bases between them. The CDR3 has 14 amino acids. The CDR3 loop is CASSFRGLSQPQHF. CDR3 in DNA: TGTGCCAGCAGTTTTAGGGGGTTAAGTCAGCCCCAGCATTTT.

This chain connects TRBV6-6 to TRBJ2-5; 7 bases are a match to TRBD1. The CDR3 sequence is 12 residues long. Germline V gene data show CDR1 as MNHNY and CDR2 as SVGAGI (reference sequence). Trimming at V came to 4 bases and at J to 8 bases, leaving 4 bases not matched to a gene. Written as DNA, the CDR3 is TGTGCCAGCAGTTCCGACAGGGCCACCCAGTACTTC. It yields the protein CASSSDRATQYF.

The chain combines TRBV19 with TRBJ1-2, with TRBD1 as a possible D gene (6 bases). V lost 4 bases, J lost 4 bases, and 13 bases lay in between. The germline V gene has CDR1 LNHDA and CDR2 SQIVND (reference sequence). CDR3 length: 14 amino acids. The CDR3 bases are TGTGCCAGTAGTACCCTACAGGGCAGCTATGGCTACACCTTC. Residues: CASSTLQGSYGYTF.

This chain uses TRBV29-1 with TRBJ2-5; 9 bases fit TRBD1. Germline CDR1 is SQVTM and CDR2 is ANQGSEA. The length of the CDR3 is 13 residues. V lost 4 bases to trimming and J lost 5 bases; unmatched junction nucleotides: 5. The CDR3 DNA sequence: TGCAGCGTTGGGACAGGGGTCACGGAGACCCAGTACTTC. Translated, it gives CSVGTGVTETQYF.

This clone has a handful of counts. J is TRBJ1-3 and V is TRBV11-2, with D tentatively TRBD1 (6 bases). The CDR3 has 14 residues. Germline assignment: CDR1 SGHAT and CDR2 FQNNGV. Trimming shortened V by 1 base and J by 4 bases, and 8 bases separated the two germline ends. The CDR3 DNA follows: TGTGCCAGCAGCTTAGCCCAGGGGGGAAACACCATATATTTT. Translated: CASSLAQGGNTIYF.

V and J are TRBV4-1 and TRBJ2-7; D is uncertain. CDR1 MGHRA and CDR2 YSYEKL come from the germline V gene. With 0 bases removed from V and 1 base from J, the gap between germline ends came to 7 bases. The CDR3 runs 14 residues. In DNA, the CDR3 is TGCGCCAGCAGCCAAGAAGGCACGTCCTACGAGCAGTACTTC. Translating it yields CASSQEGTSYEQYF.

The rearrangement links TRBV4-1 to TRBJ2-3; the D gene is possibly TRBD1 (5 bases). Trimming shortened V by 5 bases and J by 8 bases, and 11 bases separated the two germline ends. The CDR3 runs to 12 residues. In germline, CDR1 is MGHRA, CDR2 YSYEKL. CDR3: CASSKGLGTQYF. The CDR3 bases are TGCGCCAGCAGCAAGGGGTTGGGTACGCAGTATTTT.

This clone turned up a few times. The rearrangement joins TRBV2 to TRBJ2-5; TRBD1 agrees at 7 bases. Looked up from germline, CDR1 is SNHLY and CDR2 is FYNNEI. The CDR3 runs 16 residues. V shed 2 bases and J 2 bases; nucleotides not matched to a gene: 8. The CDR3 coding sequence is TGTGCCAGCAGTGAAAGGTTACAGGGGCTTCAAGAGACCCAGTACTTC. This gives the protein CASSERLQGLQETQYF.

The rearrangement links TRBV6-1 to TRBJ2-5, with a possible D match to TRBD2 (5 bases). The CDR3 spans 15 residues. The V end was cut by 8 bases, the J end by 4 bases, with 20 bases between. Germline CDR1 MNHNS, CDR2 SASEGT. In DNA form, the CDR3 reads TGTGCCAGCTCAGTTTCGAGCCCGGGGAGAGAGACCCAGTACTTC. Its protein product is CASSVSSPGRETQYF.

This clone was seen a handful of times. The chain combines TRBV10-1 with TRBJ1-5; possible D gene TRBD1, 6 bases. Germline V CDR1 and CDR2: WNHNN, SYGVQD (reference sequence). Trimming removed 7 bases at V and 3 bases at J, with 13 bases between. The CDR3 loop spans 14 amino acids. The CDR3 is CASTKGENNQPQHF. The CDR3 bases are TGCGCCAGCACAAAGGGGGAAAACAATCAGCCCCAGCATTTT.

V and J are TRBV11-2 and TRBJ1-1; D call uncertain. The CDR3 has 14 amino acids. Germline loops: CDR1 SGHAT, CDR2 FQNNGV. V was pared by 0 bases and J by 7 bases, with 12 bases between. The CDR3: CASSLDLQTSEAFF. CDR3 coding DNA: TGTGCCAGCAGCTTAGATCTTCAGACTAGTGAAGCTTTCTTT.

CDR3 coding DNA: TGCGCCAGCAGCCAACCGGGCAGGGGTGCCCGGAGCGAGCAGTACTTC. It encodes CASSQPGRGARSEQYF. The J gene is TRBJ2-7, the V gene TRBV4-1; the D gene is possibly TRBD1 (6 bases). V was pared by 2 bases and J by 6 bases, with 20 bases between. The CDR3 has 16 residues. CDR1 and CDR2 from the germline V gene are MGHRA and YSYEKL.